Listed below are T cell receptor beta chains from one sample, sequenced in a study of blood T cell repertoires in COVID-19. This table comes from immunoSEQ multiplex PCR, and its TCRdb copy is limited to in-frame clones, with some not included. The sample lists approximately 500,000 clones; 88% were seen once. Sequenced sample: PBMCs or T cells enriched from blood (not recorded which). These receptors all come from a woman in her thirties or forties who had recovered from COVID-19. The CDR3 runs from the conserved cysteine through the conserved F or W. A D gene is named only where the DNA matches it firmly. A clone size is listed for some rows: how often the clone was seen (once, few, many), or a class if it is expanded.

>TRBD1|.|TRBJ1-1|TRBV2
TGTGCCAGCAGTGTCGAGGGGGCCGGCACTGAAGCTTTCTTT
CASSVEGAGTEAFF
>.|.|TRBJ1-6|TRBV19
TGTGCCAGTAGTGTCAAACAGGGTGGCAATTCACCCCTCCACTTT
CASSVKQGGNSPLHF
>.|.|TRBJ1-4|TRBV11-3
TGTGCCAGCAGCTTAGTGGGGGCCCAGACGCCTTATGAAAAACTGTTTTTT
CASSLVGAQTPYEKLFF
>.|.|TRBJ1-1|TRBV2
TGTGCCAGCAGTCCCGCGGGACCTGGCTCTGAAGCTTTCTTT
CASSPAGPGSEAFF
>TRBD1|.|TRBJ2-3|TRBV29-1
TGCAGCGTGGACAGGGGGGTCCAAAACCAATTCACAGATACGCAGTATTTT
CSVDRGVQNQFTDTQYF
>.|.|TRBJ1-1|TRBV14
TGTGCCAGCAGCGAAAGGAGGGTTTTTGGACTCAGCTCCCCTGAAGCTTTCTTT
CASSERRVFGLSSPEAFF
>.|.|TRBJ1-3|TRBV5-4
TGTGCCAGCAGCTTGGGGACACTAAGCTCTGGAAACACCATATATTTT
CASSLGTLSSGNTIYF
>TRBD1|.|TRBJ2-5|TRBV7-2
TGTGCCAGCAGCCCGAACCGGGACAGGGGGCCAGAGACCCAGTACTTC
CASSPNRDRGPETQYF
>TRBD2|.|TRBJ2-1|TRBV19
TGTGCCAGTAGTCTACGGACTAGCGGGAGGACTCCCTACTCCTACAATGAGCAGTTCTTC
CASSLRTSGRTPYSYNEQFF
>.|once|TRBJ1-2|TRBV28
TGTGCCAGCAGCGCGCCCCGCCTGGGGCTCTACTATGGCTACACCTTC
CASSAPRLGLYYGYTF
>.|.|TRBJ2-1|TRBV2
TGTGCCAGCAGATATACGGATGAGCAGTTCTTC
CASRYTDEQFF
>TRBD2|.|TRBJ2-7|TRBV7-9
TGTGCCAGCAGCTTATCCCTGGGAGGGGCAGCCTACGAGCAGTACTTC
CASSLSLGGAAYEQYF
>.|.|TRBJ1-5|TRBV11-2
TGTGCCAGCAGCTTAAGAGCAAATCAGCCCCAGCATTTT
CASSLRANQPQHF
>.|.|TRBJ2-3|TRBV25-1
TGTGCCAGCAGTTTTCCAAGCACAGATACGCAGTATTTT
CASSFPSTDTQYF
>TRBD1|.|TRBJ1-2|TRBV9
TGTGCCAGCAGCGGACAGGGTGGAGCTAACTATGGCTACACCTTC
CASSGQGGANYGYTF
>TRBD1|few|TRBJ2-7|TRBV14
TGTGCCAGCAGCCAATCGGGACAGCTCTACGAGCAGTACTTC
CASSQSGQLYEQYF
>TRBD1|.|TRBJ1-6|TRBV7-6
TGTGCCAGCAGCTTACTTGACAGGGGATATAATTCACCCCTCCACTTT
CASSLLDRGYNSPLHF
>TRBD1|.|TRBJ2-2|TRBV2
TGTGCCAGCAGTGGACAGGGGACCGGGGAGCTGTTTTTT
CASSGQGTGELFF
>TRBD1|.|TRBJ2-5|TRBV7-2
TGTGCCAGCAGCTTTGGGACAGAAGAGACCCAGTACTTC
CASSFGTEETQYF
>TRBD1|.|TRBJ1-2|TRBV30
TGTGCCTGGAGTAGAAAGCAGGGGGCTTTCCATGGCTACACCTTC
CAWSRKQGAFHGYTF
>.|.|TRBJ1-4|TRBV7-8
TGTGCCAGCAGCTCGAACCGAGCAACTAATCGTGAAAAACTGTTTTTT
CASSSNRATNREKLFF
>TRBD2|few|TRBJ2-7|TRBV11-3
TGTGCCAGCAGCTTTGATAGCGGGTACGAGCAGTACTTC
CASSFDSGYEQYF
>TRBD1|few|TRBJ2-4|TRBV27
TGTGCCAGCAGTTTATCGGACAGGTTAGCCAAAAACATTCAGTACTTC
CASSLSDRLAKNIQYF
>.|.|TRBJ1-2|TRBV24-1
TGTGCCACCAGTGGGCATGGGGACTCCCGGTATGGCTACACCTTC
CATSGHGDSRYGYTF
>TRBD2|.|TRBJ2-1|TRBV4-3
TGCGCCAGCAGCCGGGCGGGAGTGGGTAATGAGCAGTTCTTC
CASSRAGVGNEQFF
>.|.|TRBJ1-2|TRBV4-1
TGCGCCAGCAGCCCGGGGGGTCTCTATGGCTACACCTTC
CASSPGGLYGYTF
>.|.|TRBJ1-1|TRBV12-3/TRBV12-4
TGTGCCAGCAGTTTACTTCAGGGCACTGAAGCTTTCTTT
CASSLLQGTEAFF
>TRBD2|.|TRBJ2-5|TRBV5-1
TGCGCCAGCAGCAAGACTAGCGGGAGAGAGACCCAGTACTTC
CASSKTSGRETQYF
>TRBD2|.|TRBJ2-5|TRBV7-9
TGTGCCAGCAGCTCCTCTAGCGGGAGGGCCTGGGAAGAGACCCAGTACTTC
CASSSSSGRAWEETQYF
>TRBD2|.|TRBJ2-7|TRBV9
TGTGCCAGCAGCCCGCGACTAGCGAGCTCCTACGAGCAGTACTTC
CASSPRLASSYEQYF
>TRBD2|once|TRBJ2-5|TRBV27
TGTGCCAGCAGTTCCGACCGGGGAGGGAGCACCACAGAGACCCAGTACTTC
CASSSDRGGSTTETQYF
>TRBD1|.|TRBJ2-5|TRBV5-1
TGCGCCAGCAGTATCGGACAGGGGGTATTGCAAGAGACCCAGTACTTC
CASSIGQGVLQETQYF
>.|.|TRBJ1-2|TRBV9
TGTGCCAGCAGCGTCCAAGCTCAGGCTAACTATGGCTACACCTTC
CASSVQAQANYGYTF
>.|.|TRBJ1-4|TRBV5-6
TGTGCCAGCAGCGTGAACAGGGCCACTAATGAAAAACTGTTTTTT
CASSVNRATNEKLFF
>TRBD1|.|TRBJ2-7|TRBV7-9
TGTGCCAGCAGCCCTCGGGACAGCGGTCGGGAGCAGTACTTC
CASSPRDSGREQYF
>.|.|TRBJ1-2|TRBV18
TGTGCCAGCTCACCTAGACAGGCTGGAGATGGCTACACCTTC
CASSPRQAGDGYTF
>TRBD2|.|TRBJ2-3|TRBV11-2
TGTGCCAGCAGCTTAGACGGGAGGAGTCCAGATACGCAGTATTTT
CASSLDGRSPDTQYF
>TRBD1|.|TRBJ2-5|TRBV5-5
TGTGCCAGCAGCTTTAGGGGACAGGGTGGAGAGACCCAGTACTTC
CASSFRGQGGETQYF
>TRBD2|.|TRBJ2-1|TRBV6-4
TGTGCCAGCAGTGGAGCGGCTAGCGGGCACAATGAGCAGTTCTTC
CASSGAASGHNEQFF
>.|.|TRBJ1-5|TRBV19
TGTGCCAGTAGTATAGTGGGAGGACGGGCCAATCAGCCCCAGCATTTT
CASSIVGGRANQPQHF